These 22 T cell receptor beta chains came from one sample sequenced in a study of blood T cell repertoires in COVID-19. Libraries were prepared by immunoSEQ multiplex PCR; TCRdb keeps only in-frame clonotypes and omits some of them. The data contain about 54,000 clones, approximately 88% of them singletons. The sample was peripheral blood. The receptors stem from a man between 35 and 55 years old with COVID-19, enrolled during active disease.

The chain carries TRBV6-5 and TRBJ1-2, with 12 bases fitting TRBD1. J lost 7 bases, V lost 10 bases, and 13 bases had no gene match. This CDR3 spans 15 amino acids. CDR1 is MNHEY, CDR2 SVGAGI, per germline. In nucleotides, the CDR3 is TGTGCCACCTATTCCGGGACAGGGGGCGTGGGTGGCTACACCTTC. This translates into CATYSGTGGVGGYTF.

This chain connects TRBV10-3 to TRBJ2-2; 10 bases match TRBD2. In germline, CDR1 is ENHRY, CDR2 SYGVKD. J lost 1 base, V lost 2 bases, and 4 bases had no gene match. The CDR3 length is 17 residues. DNA of the CDR3: TGTGCCATCAGTGAGGGGAGGACTAGCGGGAACACCGGGGAGCTGTTTTTT. Translation gives CAISEGRTSGNTGELFF.

The V call is TRBV6-5, the J call TRBJ2-3; perhaps TRBD1 as D (5 bases). CDR1 and CDR2 from the germline V gene are MNHEY and SVGAGI. The V and J ends lost 2 bases and 4 bases respectively, with 7 bases between them. The length of the CDR3 is 13 residues. CDR3: CASSYRGADTQYF. The CDR3 bases are TGTGCCAGCAGTTACAGGGGTGCAGATACGCAGTATTTT.

V gene TRBV5-5 combines with J gene TRBJ2-7; the D gene is possibly TRBD2 (6 bases). Trimming shortened V by 7 bases and J by 3 bases, and 20 bases separated the two germline ends. CDR3 length: 15 residues. The germline gives CDR1 SGHKS, CDR2 YYEKEE (reference sequence). The CDR3 is CASSRGAAASYEQYF. As DNA, the CDR3 is TGTGCCAGCTCCCGCGGGGCAGCGGCGAGCTACGAGCAGTACTTC.

V and J are TRBV5-5 and TRBJ2-4; TRBD2 matches 11 bases. The CDR3 is made up of 17 amino acids. The germline V gene encodes CDR1 SGHKS and CDR2 YYEKEE (reference sequence). The junction had 9 bases not matched to a gene; V was cut back by 4 bases and J by 3 bases. CDR3 bases: TGTGCCAGCAGCGCGACCGGGACTAGCGGCATCAAAAACATTCAGTACTTC. Translation gives CASSATGTSGIKNIQYF. The full variable domain, rest sourced from reference TRBV5-5 and TRBJ2-4, is DAGVTQSPTHLIKTRGQQVTLRCSPISGHKSVSWYQQVLGQGPQFIFQYYEKEERGRGNFPDRFSARQFPNYSSELNVNALLLGDSALYLCASSATGTSGIKNIQYFGAGTRLSVL.

The J gene is TRBJ1-4, the V gene TRBV28, with TRBD1 identical over 10 bases. This CDR3 contains 14 residues. Germline V lookup: CDR1 MDHEN, CDR2 SYDVKM. Trimming at V came to 4 bases and at J to 6 bases, leaving 2 bases not matched to a gene. DNA for the CDR3: TGTGCCAGCAGTTCTGGGACAGGGGATGAAAAACTGTTTTTT. This sequence encodes CASSSGTGDEKLFF. Full variable domain (rest looked up from reference TRBV28 and TRBJ1-4): DVKVTQSSRYLVKRTGEKVFLECVQDMDHENMFWYRQDPGLGLRLIYFSYDVKMKEKGDIPEGYSVSREKKERFSLILESASTNQTSMYLCASSSGTGDEKLFFGSGTQLSVL.

This clone appeared a few times. This CDR3 is CASSQDARAAASGSGGQETQYF. In DNA form, the CDR3 reads TGTGCCAGCAGCCAAGATGCTCGTGCGGCGGCTAGCGGGAGTGGTGGCCAAGAGACCCAGTACTTC. The V call is TRBV3-1 (or the pseudogene TRBV3-2), the J call TRBJ2-5; 10 bases map to TRBD2. J was trimmed by 1 base and V by 0 bases; bases with no gene match: 20. Per germline, CDR1 LGHDT and CDR2 YNNKEL (reference sequence). The CDR3 is 22 amino acids.

This chain joins TRBV10-3 and TRBJ2-3, with D maybe TRBD1 (6 bases). The V and J ends lost 6 bases and 2 bases respectively, with 12 bases between them. The length of the CDR3 is 14 residues. CDR1 ENHRY and CDR2 SYGVKD come from the germline V gene. CDR3 sequence (DNA): TGTGCCATCAGGACAGGCGTCCTCACAGATACGCAGTATTTT. Its protein product is CAIRTGVLTDTQYF.

CDR3 nucleotide sequence: TGTGGCCCATCCCAGGGAGGTAATTCACCCCTCCACTTT. Protein product: CGPSQGGNSPLHF. The genes are TRBV27 and TRBJ1-6, with D possibly being TRBD1 (5 bases). The length of the CDR3 is 13 residues. Germline-derived CDR1 and CDR2 are MNHEY and SMNVEV (reference sequence).

CDR3 coding DNA: TGTGCCAGCAGCAGACTCGGGGTGACTAACTATGGCTACACCTTC. Protein product: CASSRLGVTNYGYTF. The chain links TRBV27 to TRBJ1-2, with D unresolved. CDR1 MNHEY and CDR2 SMNVEV come from the germline V gene (reference sequence). Trimming removed 6 bases at V and 0 bases at J, with 14 bases between. The CDR3 is made up of 15 amino acids.

The chain couples TRBV7-4 to TRBJ2-2, with 11 bases lining up with TRBD2. CDR1 is SGHVT, CDR2 SQSDAQ, per germline. CDR3 length: 19 residues. Trimming cost V 2 bases and J 1 base; bases outside gene matches: 9. CDR3 amino acids: CASSLWSGGLAGNTGELFF. DNA for the CDR3: TGTGCCAGCAGCTTATGGTCAGGAGGACTAGCGGGGAACACCGGGGAGCTGTTTTTT.

This chain uses TRBV28 with TRBJ2-7, with a tentative D call TRBD2 (5 bases). The CDR3 covers 13 residues. Germline V gene lookup returns CDR1 MDHEN and CDR2 SYDVKM. The V end was cut by 6 bases, the J end by 4 bases, with 13 bases between. The DNA for the CDR3 is TGTGCCAGCAGGCTAGGACTTAATTACGAGCAGTACTTC. This translates into CASRLGLNYEQYF.

The chain is built from TRBV2 and TRBJ1-4; no clear D. Trimming shortened V by 6 bases and J by 4 bases, and 6 bases separated the two germline ends. The CDR3 extends over 12 amino acids. CDR1 is SNHLY, CDR2 FYNNEI, per germline. CDR3 nucleotides: TGTGCCAGCAGCGCGGTTAATGAAAAACTGTTTTTT. Its protein product is CASSAVNEKLFF.

In its sample, this clone was seen once. The V gene is TRBV6-5, the J gene TRBJ2-7, with D perhaps TRBD1 (5 bases). Germline V lookup: CDR1 MNHEY, CDR2 SVGAGI. V lost 5 bases to trimming and J lost 6 bases, with 11 bases between them. This CDR3 is 12 amino acids long. DNA for the CDR3: TGTGCCAGCAGTCCTCTTAGGGGCGAGCAGTACTTC. Amino acids: CASSPLRGEQYF.

The chain couples TRBV27 to TRBJ2-7; the match to TRBD1 covers 7 bases. V gave up 4 bases and J gave up 0 bases; unmatched junction bases: 0. The CDR3 has 13 amino acids. In germline, CDR1 is MNHEY, CDR2 SMNVEV (reference sequence). The CDR3 bases are TGTGCCAGCAGTTGGGACAGCTCCTACGAGCAGTACTTC. This encodes CASSWDSSYEQYF.

This clone has a single count. This rearrangement joins TRBV5-8 to TRBJ1-5, with 7 bases aligning to TRBD1. Germline CDR1 reads SGHTS; CDR2 reads YDEGEE. CDR3 length: 16 amino acids. Unmatched junction bases numbered 5, after V lost 2 bases and J lost 0 bases. CDR3 coding DNA: TGTGCCAGCAGCTTATCCGGGACAGTTAGCAATCAGCCCCAGCATTTT. This gives the protein CASSLSGTVSNQPQHF.

This chain joins TRBV7-8 and TRBJ2-2, with D perhaps TRBD2 (6 bases). The length of the CDR3 is 15 residues. The germline V gene has CDR1 SGHVS and CDR2 FQNEAQ. V lost 2 bases and J lost 0, with 7 bases in between. The CDR3 nucleotides read TGTGCCAGCAGCTTACTAGCGACGAACACCGGGGAGCTGTTTTTT. Its protein is CASSLLATNTGELFF.

CDR3 bases: TGTGCCAGCTCACCAGACACCCGTAACTATGGCTACACCTTC. Its translation: CASSPDTRNYGYTF. This chain joins TRBV18 and TRBJ1-2; D unresolved. This CDR3 spans 14 amino acids. Trimming shortened V by 2 bases and J by 1 base, and 8 bases separated the two germline ends. Germline V gene data show CDR1 as KGHSH and CDR2 as LQKENI.

The chain has TRBV7-2 and TRBJ2-5; 12 nucleotides agree with TRBD2. Germline CDR1 reads SGHTA; CDR2 reads FQGNSA. The CDR3 length is 17 residues. Trimming cost V 5 bases and J 5 bases; bases outside gene matches: 12. For the CDR3, the DNA is TGTGCCAGCAGCGTAACTAGCGGGGGGCGGTGGTTTGAGACCCAGTACTTC. Translating it yields CASSVTSGGRWFETQYF.

This chain links TRBV3-1 (or the pseudogene TRBV3-2) with TRBJ2-1, with 11 bases that match TRBD2. This CDR3 comprises 14 residues. Germline assignment: CDR1 LGHDT and CDR2 YNNKEL (reference sequence). The J segment lost 15 bases and the V segment lost 1 base, leaving 8 bases of the junction unmatched. CDR3 nucleotide sequence: TGTGCCAGCAGCCAAGTCAGTAGCGGGAGGGAACGGTTCTTC. Translated: CASSQVSSGRERFF.

This chain links TRBV19 with TRBJ2-1, with D possibly being TRBD2 (5 bases). Trimming cost V 9 bases and J 8 bases, with 11 bases left between them. CDR1 is LNHDA and CDR2 is SQIVND in the germline V gene (reference sequence). There are 11 residues in the CDR3. For the CDR3, the DNA is TGTGCCAGCGGGGAATATGATGAGCAGTTCTTC. It specifies CASGEYDEQFF.

This chain links TRBV6-6 with TRBJ1-2, with TRBD1 as a possible D gene (5 bases). V was shortened by 0 bases and J by 8 bases, with 16 bases between the two germline ends. The CDR3 runs to 15 residues. From germline, CDR1 is MNHNY and CDR2 SVGAGI (reference sequence). CDR3 sequence (DNA): TGTGCCAGCAGTTACTCGAAGCAGGGCTTATACGGCTACACCTTC. This sequence encodes CASSYSKQGLYGYTF.